This T cell receptor beta chain appears in the sequencing data of a study of CD8 T cells in Susac syndrome. The CDR3 is 14 amino acids. Trimming removed 6 bases from V and 5 bases from J, with 16 bases in between. The V gene's germline CDR1 is ENHRY and CDR2 SYGVKD. An amount of RNA that ranged from 0.5 to 1 ug was reverse transcribed with random hexamers. TCRdb used MiXCR to reprocess the immunoSEQ multiplex PCR reads, holding one entry per CDR3 protein. The sample holds approximately 110,000 distinct CDR3 sequences; 90% to 95% are singletons and the top ten take around 0.078%. Peripheral blood CD8+ and CD4+ T cells were profiled by TCR beta sequencing.

This chain connects TRBV10-3 to TRBJ1-1; tentative D call: TRBD1 (5 bases). The source material was CD4+ T cells from PBMCs. The receptor comes from a human donor in good health. This CDR3 reads CAIRSLGQGTEAFF. The CDR3, as DNA: TGTGCCATCAGAAGTTTAGGTCAGGGAACTGAAGCTTTCTTT.